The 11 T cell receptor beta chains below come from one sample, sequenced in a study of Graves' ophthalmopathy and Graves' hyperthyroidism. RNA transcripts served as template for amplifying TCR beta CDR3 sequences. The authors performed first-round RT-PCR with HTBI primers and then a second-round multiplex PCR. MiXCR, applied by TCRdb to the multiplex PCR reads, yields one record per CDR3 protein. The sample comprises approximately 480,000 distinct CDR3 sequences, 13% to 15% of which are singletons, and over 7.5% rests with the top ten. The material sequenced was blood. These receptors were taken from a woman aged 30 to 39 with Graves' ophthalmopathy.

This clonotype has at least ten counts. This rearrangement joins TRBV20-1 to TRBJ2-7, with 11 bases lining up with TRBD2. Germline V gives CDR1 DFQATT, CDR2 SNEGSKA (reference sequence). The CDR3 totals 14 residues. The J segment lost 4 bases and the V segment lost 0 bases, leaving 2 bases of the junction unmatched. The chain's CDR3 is CSARETSGIYEQYF. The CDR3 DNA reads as TGCAGTGCTAGAGAGACTAGCGGGATTTACGAGCAGTACTTC.

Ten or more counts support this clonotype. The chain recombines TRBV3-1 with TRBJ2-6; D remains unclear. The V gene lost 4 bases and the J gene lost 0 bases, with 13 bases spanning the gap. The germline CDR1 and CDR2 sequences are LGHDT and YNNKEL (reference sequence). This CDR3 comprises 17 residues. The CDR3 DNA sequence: TGTGCCAGCAGCCCCCCTAGGACGGTCTCTGGGGCCAACGTCCTGACTTTC. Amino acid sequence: CASSPPRTVSGANVLTF.

CDR3 amino acids: CSARVGDSNQPQHF. The CDR3 DNA follows: TGCAGTGCTAGAGTAGGGGATAGCAATCAGCCCCAGCATTTT. The chain joins TRBV20-1 to TRBJ1-5, with a tentative D call TRBD1 (5 bases). Trimming removed 1 base from V and 0 bases from J, with 7 bases in between. Germline-derived CDR1 and CDR2 are DFQATT and SNEGSKA (reference sequence). This CDR3 comprises 14 residues.

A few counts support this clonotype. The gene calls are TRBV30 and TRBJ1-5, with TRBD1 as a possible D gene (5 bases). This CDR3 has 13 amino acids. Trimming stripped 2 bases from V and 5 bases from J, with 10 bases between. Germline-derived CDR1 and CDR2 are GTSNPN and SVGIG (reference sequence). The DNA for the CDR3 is TGTGCCTGGAGTTGGGGGTTTGATCAGCCCCAGCATTTT. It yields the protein CAWSWGFDQPQHF.

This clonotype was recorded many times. The CDR3 spells CASSSSNWGGELFF. For the CDR3, the DNA is TGTGCCAGCAGCTCCTCGAATTGGGGAGGGGAGCTGTTTTTT. The chain uses TRBV7-3 and TRBJ2-2; D ambiguous. V was shortened by 4 bases and J by 8 bases, with 14 bases between the two germline ends. There are 14 residues in the CDR3. CDR1 and CDR2 from the germline V gene are SGHTA and FQGTGA.

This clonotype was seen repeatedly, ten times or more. This CDR3 reads CASSEGWETQYF. The CDR3 DNA is TGTGCCAGCAGTGAGGGTTGGGAGACCCAGTACTTC. The chain carries TRBV6-1 and TRBJ2-5; D is unresolved. The V gene's germline CDR1 is MNHNS and CDR2 SASEGT. This CDR3 has 12 residues. V lost 3 bases, J lost 5 bases, and 7 bases lay in between.

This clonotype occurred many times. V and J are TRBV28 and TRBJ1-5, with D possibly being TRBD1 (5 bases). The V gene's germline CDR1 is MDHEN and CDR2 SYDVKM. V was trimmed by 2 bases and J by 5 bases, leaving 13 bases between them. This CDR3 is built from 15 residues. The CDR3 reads CASSLGGSYDQPQHF. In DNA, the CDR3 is TGTGCCAGCAGTTTAGGGGGATCTTACGATCAGCCCCAGCATTTT. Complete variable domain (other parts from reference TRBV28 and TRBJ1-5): DVKVTQSSRYLVKRTGEKVFLECVQDMDHENMFWYRQDPGLGLRLIYFSYDVKMKEKGDIPEGYSVSREKKERFSLILESASTNQTSMYLCASSLGGSYDQPQHFGDGTRLSIL.

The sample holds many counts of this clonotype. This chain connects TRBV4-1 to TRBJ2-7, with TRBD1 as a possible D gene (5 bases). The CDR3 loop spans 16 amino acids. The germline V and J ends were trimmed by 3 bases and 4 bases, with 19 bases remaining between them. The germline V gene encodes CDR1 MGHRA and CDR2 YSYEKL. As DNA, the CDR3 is TGCGCCAGCAGCCATTTGACAGCAACTCCAGAATACGAGCAGTACTTC. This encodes CASSHLTATPEYEQYF.

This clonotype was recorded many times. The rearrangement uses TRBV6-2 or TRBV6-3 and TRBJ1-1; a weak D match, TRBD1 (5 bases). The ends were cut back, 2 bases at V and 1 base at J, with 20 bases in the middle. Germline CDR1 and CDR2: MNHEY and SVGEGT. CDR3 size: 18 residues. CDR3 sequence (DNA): TGTGCCAGCAGTTACAGTTCGGCAGGGCATAGTAGGAACACTGAAGCTTTCTTT. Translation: CASSYSSAGHSRNTEAFF.

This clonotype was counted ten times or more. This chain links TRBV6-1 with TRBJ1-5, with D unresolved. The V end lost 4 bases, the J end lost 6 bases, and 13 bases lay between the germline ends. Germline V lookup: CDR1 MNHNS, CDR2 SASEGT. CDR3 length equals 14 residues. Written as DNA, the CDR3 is TGTGCCAGCAGTGGGTTCGACGAAAGTCAGCCCCAGCATTTT. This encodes CASSGFDESQPQHF.

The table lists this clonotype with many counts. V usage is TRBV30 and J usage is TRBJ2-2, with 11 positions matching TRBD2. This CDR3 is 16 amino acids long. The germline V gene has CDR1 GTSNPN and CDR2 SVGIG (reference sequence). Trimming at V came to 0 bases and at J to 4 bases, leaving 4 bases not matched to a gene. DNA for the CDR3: TGTGCCTGGAGTGTACTAGCGGGAGTACTCACCGGGGAGCTGTTTTTT. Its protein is CAWSVLAGVLTGELFF.